Below, 18 T cell receptor beta chains from the same sample are listed, as sequenced in a study of neurological immune-mediated disorders. TCRdb recomputed calls from the 5' RACE reads with MiXCR, one row per CDR3 protein. The sample has approximately 82,000 distinct CDR3 sequences, approximately 13% seen once; the top ten hold around 5%. Time point meaning: longitudinal time-point 2. The sample comprised PBMCs. These receptors were taken from a female donor with HTLV-1-associated myelopathy (HAM/TSP).

This clonotype was observed at least ten times. The genes are TRBV2 and TRBJ1-1; D is ambiguous. V gave up 3 bases and J gave up 1 base, with 6 bases separating them. Per the germline V gene, CDR1 is SNHLY and CDR2 is FYNNEI. The CDR3 runs 13 residues. CDR3 DNA sequence: TGTGCCAGCAGTGACCGTTGGAACACTGAAGCTTTCTTT. Its translation: CASSDRWNTEAFF.

This clonotype was recorded many times. V is TRBV10-3 and J is TRBJ2-5; a possible D gene is TRBD1 (5 bases). The CDR3 runs 11 residues. The V gene's germline CDR1 is ENHRY and CDR2 SYGVKD. V shed 11 bases and J shed 0 bases, with 7 bases lying between them. This CDR3 reads CAARDQETQYF. CDR3 DNA: TGTGCCGCCAGGGACCAAGAGACCCAGTACTTC.

This clonotype was observed many times. The J gene is TRBJ1-5, the V gene TRBV24-1, with D perhaps matching TRBD1 (5 bases). Trimming took 3 bases from V and 2 from J, leaving 22 bases between them. The CDR3 runs to 19 residues. Per germline, CDR1 KGHDR and CDR2 SFDVKD. This chain's CDR3 is CATSDPSGKRSIGNQPQHF. DNA of the CDR3: TGTGCCACCAGTGATCCCTCAGGGAAACGGTCTATCGGCAATCAGCCCCAGCATTTT.

V gene TRBV21-1 combines with J gene TRBJ1-5; TRBD1, the D gene given by the table, was not confirmed from the DNA. TRBV21-1 is flagged as a pseudogene. This CDR3 comprises 17 residues. The CDR3 is CASSKAGSGGIHQPQHF. Here the CDR3 DNA reads TGTGCCAGCAGCAAAGCGGGGTCGGGGGGGATCCATCAGCCCCAGCATTTT.

This clonotype showed up many times. This chain joins TRBV5-1 and TRBJ2-3; TRBD1 is a possible D gene (6 bases). The CDR3 is made up of 14 amino acids. Trimming pared 6 bases from V and 2 bases from J, leaving 13 bases between. Germline V lookup: CDR1 SGHRS, CDR2 YFSETQ. This chain's CDR3 is CASKGDPNTDTQYF. CDR3 sequence (DNA): TGCGCCAGCAAGGGGGACCCAAACACAGATACGCAGTATTTT.

At least ten counts were recorded for this clonotype. The chain joins TRBV10-3 to TRBJ1-6; 7 nucleotides align to TRBD1. This CDR3 has 15 residues. The J segment lost 7 bases and the V segment lost 0 bases, leaving 3 bases of the junction unmatched. Per the germline V gene, CDR1 is ENHRY and CDR2 is SYGVKD. The CDR3 coding sequence is TGTGCCATCAGTGAGTCCGGGACAGCAAATTCACCCCTCCACTTT. Translated, it gives CAISESGTANSPLHF.

This clonotype has a handful of counts. The chain carries TRBV7-9 and TRBJ1-2; weak D call: TRBD1 (6 bases). This CDR3 contains 15 residues. Trimming cost V 5 bases and J 8 bases, with 21 bases left between them. Per the germline V gene, CDR1 is SEHNR and CDR2 is FQNEAQ (reference sequence). The CDR3 sequence is CASSEPGGGQDGYTF. CDR3 nucleotides: TGTGCCAGCAGCGAACCCGGGGGGGGACAAGACGGCTACACCTTC.

This clonotype was recorded at least ten times. The rearrangement joins TRBV12-3 or TRBV12-4 to TRBJ2-5; TRBD1 agrees at 7 bases. CDR3 length equals 14 residues. After removal of 6 bases from V and 1 base from J, the junction contained 5 bases not matched to a gene. CDR3 protein: CASSLRGPQETQYF. In DNA, the CDR3 is TGTGCCAGCAGCCTGAGGGGGCCCCAAGAGACCCAGTACTTC.

This clonotype has a count of ten or more. The V gene is TRBV4-2, the J gene TRBJ1-5; D possibly corresponds to TRBD1 (6 bases). V lost 0 bases and J 4 bases, leaving 22 bases between the germline ends. The germline gives CDR1 LGHNA, CDR2 YNFKEQ. The CDR3 loop spans 19 amino acids. DNA for the CDR3: TGTGCCAGCAGCCAAGATAGTGGACTCTCGGACAGCCCTAATCAGCCCCAGCATTTT. Translated: CASSQDSGLSDSPNQPQHF.

This clonotype was seen repeatedly, ten times or more. This chain connects TRBV2 to TRBJ1-3; a weak D match, TRBD1 (6 bases). V lost 2 bases and J 2 bases, leaving 16 bases between the germline ends. CDR3 length: 17 amino acids. The germline V gene has CDR1 SNHLY and CDR2 FYNNEI. Here the CDR3 DNA reads TGTGCCAGCAGTGAACGGAGACTTAGACAGGCTGGAAACACCATATATTTT. Its translation: CASSERRLRQAGNTIYF.

This clonotype showed up many times. This rearrangement joins TRBV10-2 to TRBJ2-1, with 7 nucleotides matching TRBD2. V shed 0 bases and J 9 bases; nucleotides not matched to a gene: 8. In germline, CDR1 is WSHSY, CDR2 SAAADI. The CDR3 is 15 amino acids. In nucleotides, the CDR3 is TGCGCCAGCAGTGAGTCGACGACTAGCAGTGTTGAGCAGTTCTTC. It yields the protein CASSESTTSSVEQFF.

This rearrangement joins TRBV5-1 to TRBJ1-1; D is possibly TRBD1 (5 bases). This CDR3 is built from 13 residues. V lost 4 bases and J lost 6, with 13 bases in between. Germline assignment: CDR1 SGHRS and CDR2 YFSETQ. DNA of the CDR3: TGCGCCAGCAGCGGGACTACAGCCGCTGAAGCTTTCTTT. This translates into CASSGTTAAEAFF.

This clonotype was seen many times. Here the CDR3 DNA reads TGTGCCAGCAGTTACTCGGCGCTCACTGAAGCTTTCTTT. This translates into CASSYSALTEAFF. The chain combines TRBV6-5 with TRBJ1-1, with no clear D. Germline assignment: CDR1 MNHEY and CDR2 SVGAGI. V was trimmed by 0 bases and J by 4 bases, leaving 6 bases between them. This CDR3 is built from 13 residues.

This clonotype was seen just once. The chain recombines TRBV5-1 with TRBJ2-3, with 11 nucleotides matching TRBD2. V trimming: 2 bases; J trimming: 4 bases; junction bases outside the gene matches: 6. There are 16 residues in the CDR3. Germline loops: CDR1 SGHRS, CDR2 YFSETQ. CDR3 bases: TGCGCCAGCAGCTTCTCGACTAGCGGGGCCTCAGATACGCAGTATTTT. Amino acid sequence: CASSFSTSGASDTQYF.

This clonotype was seen ten or more times. The chain employs TRBV4-2 and TRBJ2-1, with a tentative D call TRBD2 (6 bases). The V gene's germline CDR1 is LGHNA and CDR2 YNFKEQ. Trimming took off 4 bases at V and 9 bases at J, with 13 bases between the two ends. This CDR3 region has 13 residues. The CDR3 coding sequence is TGTGCCAGCAGCCTTACTAGCACTGGTGAGCAGTTCTTC. Encoded protein: CASSLTSTGEQFF.

The chain has TRBV6-2 or TRBV6-3 and TRBJ2-2, with no clear D. The CDR3 runs to 13 residues. CDR1 is MNHEY, CDR2 SVGEGT, per germline. V lost 2 bases, J lost 5 bases, and 6 bases lay in between. The CDR3 DNA reads as TGTGCCAGCAGTTACGGCTTAACCGGGGAGCTGTTTTTT. Amino acids: CASSYGLTGELFF.

This clonotype was observed at least ten times. The rearrangement links TRBV10-3 to TRBJ2-3; possibly TRBD2 for D (7 bases). Germline V gives CDR1 ENHRY, CDR2 SYGVKD. The CDR3 is 14 residues long. The V and J ends lost 5 bases and 5 bases respectively, with 14 bases between them. The DNA for the CDR3 is TGTGCCATCAGTCCCCAGGGGAGGGGAGATACGCAGTATTTT. Translation gives CAISPQGRGDTQYF.

In this sample, this clonotype turned up a few times. The J gene is TRBJ1-3, the V gene TRBV5-1; TRBD1 agrees at 9 bases. Germline CDR1 is SGHRS and CDR2 is YFSETQ. The CDR3 is made up of 15 amino acids. Trimming removed 4 bases from V and 3 bases from J; junction bases left unmatched: 5. CDR3 sequence (DNA): TGCGCCAGCAGCCGGACAGGGGATGATGGAAACACCATATATTTT. Its protein product is CASSRTGDDGNTIYF.